This TCR beta chain was documented in a study of CD8+ T cells in alopecia areata. The treatment here: oral pan-JAK inhibitor, 5-10 mg twice daily. RNA extraction and reverse transcription yielded cDNA as sequencing template. Clones were read by immunoSEQ multiplex PCR, and TCRdb kept only the in-frame ones, dropping some. The table has a few hundred thousand clones, less than 50% seen once. This CDR3 is built from 14 residues. Between the trimmed V and J ends, which lost 0 bases and 2 bases, there was a span of 7 bases. Germline V gene sequence: CDR1 SGHRS, CDR2 YFSETQ. This TCR derives from a human donor with alopecia areata. This chain links TRBV5-1 with TRBJ2-3; no reliable D call. Here the sequenced sample was CD4+ T cells sorted from blood, taken at approximately week 36, from a patient treated with tofacitinib. As DNA, the CDR3 is TGCGCCAGCAGCTTGGGGACCGACACAGATACGCAGTATTTT. Its translation: CASSLGTDTDTQYF.